This TCR beta chain emerged from a study of blood T cells in healthy people across ages. Whole-study findings and limits: No conclusive comparison of naive versus antigen-experienced cells was possible with unsorted PBMCs. Across the age range, TCR beta diversity per million T cells fell in a roughly linear way.

Losses at the gene ends were 5 bases for V and 3 bases for J; bases not matched to a gene: 9. CDR3 length equals 15 residues. The germline gives CDR1 SGHTA, CDR2 FQGNSA. A second about 7 to 11 cycle PCR used barcoded and J-beta primers. The study obtained at least 3 million CDR3-containing paired-end reads from every sample. In TCRdb, the 5' RACE reads were re-called with MiXCR into one record per CDR3 protein. The sample lists hundreds of thousands of distinct CDR3 sequences, less than 45% seen once, with around 32% in the top ten. This clonotype was found a few times. Its antigen is as yet unknown. The sequence was obtained from a man at least 80 years old in good health. V gene TRBV7-2 combines with J gene TRBJ2-7, with TRBD1 identical over 8 bases. Specimen: blood. The CDR3 DNA reads as TGTGCCAGCAGCAGGCAGGACAGGGTTAACTACGAGCAGTACTTC. It yields the protein CASSRQDRVNYEQYF.